This entry is about one TCR beta chain. The source of the sample is a study of cytomegalovirus exposure and HLA in healthy donors. 60 Vbeta and 13 Jbeta primers were used in PCR. Repertoires were generated with immunoSEQ multiplex PCR, while TCRdb's copy carries only in-frame clones and drops some. The sample comprises roughly 170,000 clones, roughly 70% of which are singletons, and approximately 1.5% rests with the top ten. CDR3 length: 16 residues. Trimming removed 5 bases from V and 1 base from J, with 12 bases in between. Germline V gene data show CDR1 as SEHNR and CDR2 as FQNEAQ (reference sequence).

This chain joins TRBV7-9 and TRBJ1-6; D not certain. Sequencing used PBMCs. This receptor was taken from a girl between 5 and 17 years old in good health and CMV-seronegative. The CDR3 DNA sequence: TGTGCCAGCAGCCAAGTAGGCGGGTCCTATAATTCACCCCTCCACTTT. It translates to CASSQVGGSYNSPLHF.